The clone carrying this T cell receptor (beta chain) was seen a single time. The antigen remains undetermined. The data originate from a study of cytomegalovirus exposure and HLA in healthy donors. About the research overall: Among several hundred genotyped donors, around 82% fell in the Caucasian-associated ancestry cluster. Notes on the study in general: TCR association rates varied by HLA locus in a later analysis, with DRB1 highest and HLA-C lowest.

The V gene lost 3 bases and the J gene lost 4 bases, with 9 bases spanning the gap. Germline V gives CDR1 MNHEY, CDR2 SMNVEV (reference sequence). The CDR3 contains 13 residues. PCR used 60 Vbeta primers and 13 Jbeta primers. Data came from immunoSEQ multiplex PCR; TCRdb stores just in-frame clones and leaves some out. Among around 140,000 clones listed, 82% were seen once. The sample consisted of PBMCs. The clonotype originates from a male donor in good health and CMV-seronegative. J is TRBJ2-5 and V is TRBV27; D may be TRBD2 (6 bases). CDR3 sequence (DNA): TGTGCCAGCAGTTTGGCGGGACCAGAGACCCAGTACTTC. It encodes CASSLAGPETQYF.